This TCR beta chain was found in a study of blood T cell repertoires in COVID-19. Whole-study context: T cells, B-cell-depleted T cells, or PBMCs supplied cDNA or gDNA.

As processed by the authors: Amplifying reference gene primers gave estimates of nucleated cell counts. The repertoire was sequenced with immunoSEQ multiplex PCR; TCRdb's copy has only in-frame clones and lacks some. V, J and clone size derive from that table, while D and trimming were established from the DNA sequence. In the table there are roughly 360,000 clones, around 83% of which are singletons. This sequence originates from a woman aged 45-59 years who had recovered from COVID-19. Sequencing was performed on PBMCs or T cells enriched from blood (not recorded which).

The CDR3 region has the DNA TGTGCCAGCAGCGCTGCGGGCTTAGTAGGGGGCGAGCAGTACTTC. This translates into CASSAAGLVGGEQYF. The chain couples TRBV9 to TRBJ2-7, with TRBD1 as a possible D gene (6 bases). The germline V gene encodes CDR1 SGDLS and CDR2 YYNGEE. Trimming removed 3 bases at V and 6 bases at J, with 19 bases between. CDR3 size: 15 residues. The entire variable domain, with the rest obtained from reference TRBV9 and TRBJ2-7, is as follows: DSGVTQTPKHLITATGQRVTLRCSPRSGDLSVYWYQQSLDQGLQFLIQYYNGEERAKGNILERFSAQQFPDLHSELNLSSLELGDSALYFCASSAAGLVGGEQYFGPGTRLTVT.